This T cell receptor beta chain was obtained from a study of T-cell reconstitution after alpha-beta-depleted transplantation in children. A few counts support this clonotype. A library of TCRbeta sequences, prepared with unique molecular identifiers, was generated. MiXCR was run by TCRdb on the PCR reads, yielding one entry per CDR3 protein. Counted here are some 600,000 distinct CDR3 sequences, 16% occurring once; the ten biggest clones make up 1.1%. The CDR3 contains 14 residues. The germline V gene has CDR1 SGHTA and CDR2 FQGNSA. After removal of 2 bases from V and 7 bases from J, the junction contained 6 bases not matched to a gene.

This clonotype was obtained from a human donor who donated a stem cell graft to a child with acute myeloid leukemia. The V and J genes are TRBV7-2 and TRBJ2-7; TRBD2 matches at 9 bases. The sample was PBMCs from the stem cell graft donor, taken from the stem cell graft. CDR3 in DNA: TGTGCCAGCAGCTTATTCGCTAGCGGGGATGAGCAGTACTTC. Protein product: CASSLFASGDEQYF.